This T cell receptor (beta chain) was recovered during a study of early T cells in non-severe SARS-CoV-2 infection. General study results and limits: Anti-spike CD8 specificities were favored by VDJdb matching, whose results missed private and CD4 specificities.

V shed 3 bases and J shed 3 bases, with 8 bases lying between them. The CDR3 consists of 14 residues. Unique molecular identifiers were affixed to single, distinct cDNA molecules. In TCRdb, the 5' RACE reads were re-called with MiXCR into one record per CDR3 protein. The sample lists tens of thousands of distinct CDR3 sequences; 5.6% were seen once. A few counts support this clonotype. What it binds is not known. Sequences were obtained from whole blood. The J gene is TRBJ1-4, the V gene TRBV12-3 or TRBV12-4; possible D gene TRBD1, 6 bases. This clonotype was sampled from an adult who was a healthcare worker with PCR-confirmed SARS-CoV-2 infection or an uninfected control (not recorded which). Here the CDR3 reads CASSFAGANEKLFF. The CDR3 coding sequence is TGTGCCAGCAGTTTTGCAGGGGCTAATGAAAAACTGTTTTTT.